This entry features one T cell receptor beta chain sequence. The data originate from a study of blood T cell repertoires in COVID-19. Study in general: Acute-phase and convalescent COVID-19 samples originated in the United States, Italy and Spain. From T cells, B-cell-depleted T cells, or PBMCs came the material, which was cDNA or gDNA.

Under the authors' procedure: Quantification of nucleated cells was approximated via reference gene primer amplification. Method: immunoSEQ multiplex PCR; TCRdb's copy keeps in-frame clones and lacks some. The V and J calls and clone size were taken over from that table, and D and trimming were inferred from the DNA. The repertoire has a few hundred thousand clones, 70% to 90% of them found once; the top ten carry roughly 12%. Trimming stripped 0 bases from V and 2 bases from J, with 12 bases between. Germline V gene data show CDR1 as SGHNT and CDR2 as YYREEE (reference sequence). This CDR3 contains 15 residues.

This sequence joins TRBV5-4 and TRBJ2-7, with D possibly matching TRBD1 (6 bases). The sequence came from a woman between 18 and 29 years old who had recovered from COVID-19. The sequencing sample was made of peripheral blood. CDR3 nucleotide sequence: TGTGCCAGCAGCTTGGCTCAGGGGCCTACCTACGAGCAGTACTTC. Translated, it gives CASSLAQGPTYEQYF.